A single sample is the source of the 23 T cell receptor beta chains below, sequenced in a study of blood T cells in healthy people across ages. Alongside a J-beta primer mix, a sample-barcoded 5' primer served in a second PCR lasting about 7 to 12 cycles. TCRdb used MiXCR to reprocess the 5' RACE reads, holding one entry per CDR3 protein. Here the sample spans roughly 860,000 distinct CDR3 sequences, around 62% being singletons. The sample consisted of blood. The receptor set was obtained from a man aged 25-45 years in good health.

This rearrangement joins TRBV12-3 or TRBV12-4 to TRBJ1-4; no reliable D call. Trimming stripped 6 bases from V and 7 bases from J, with 15 bases between. This CDR3 comprises 14 residues. DNA of the CDR3: TGTGCCAGCAGCTACCCCGGGAGAGGTGAAAAACTGTTTTTT. Translation gives CASSYPGRGEKLFF.

This clonotype was detected only a few times. This chain connects TRBV2 to TRBJ1-1; D gene uncertain. CDR1 and CDR2 from the germline V gene are SNHLY and FYNNEI. The CDR3 runs 12 residues. Trimming cost V 8 bases and J 3 bases, with 10 bases left between them. The CDR3 DNA reads TGTGCCAGCTATGGCCGGCACACTGAAGCTTTCTTT. The encoded protein is CASYGRHTEAFF. The full variable domain, completed using reference TRBV2 and TRBJ1-1, is EPEVTQTPSHQVTQMGQEVILRCVPISNHLYFYWYRQILGQKVEFLVSFYNNEISEKSEIFDDQFSVERPDGSNFTLKIRSTKLEDSAMYFCASYGRHTEAFFGQGTRLTVV.

The J gene is TRBJ2-7, the V gene TRBV6-1, with no clear D. The CDR3 is made up of 14 amino acids. Trimming left V 2 bases short and J 2 bases short, with 10 bases between. CDR1 is MNHNS and CDR2 is SASEGT in the germline V gene. In nucleotides, the CDR3 is TGTGCCAGCAGTGAATTTACTGGGCCCTACGAGCAGTACTTC. Translated: CASSEFTGPYEQYF.

The chain has TRBV20-1 and TRBJ1-2, with 8 bases aligning to TRBD1. This CDR3 has 13 amino acids. The junction had 5 bases not matched to a gene; V was cut back by 7 bases and J by 1 base. Germline V lookup: CDR1 DFQATT, CDR2 SNEGSKA (reference sequence). The CDR3 nucleotides read TGCAGTGGCCCACAGGGGGATAACTATGGCTACACCTTC. It translates to CSGPQGDNYGYTF.

This clonotype has just one count. The chain couples TRBV20-1 to TRBJ1-2, with D possibly being TRBD1 (6 bases). Germline assignment: CDR1 DFQATT and CDR2 SNEGSKA (reference sequence). Trimming shortened V by 4 bases and J by 2 bases, and 11 bases separated the two germline ends. CDR3 length: 13 amino acids. The CDR3 here is CSATDGQNYGYTF. As DNA, the CDR3 is TGCAGTGCTACCGACGGACAGAACTATGGCTACACCTTC.

V and J are TRBV29-1 and TRBJ2-1, with no clear D. Between the trimmed V and J ends, which lost 8 bases and 6 bases, there was a span of 11 bases. This CDR3 has 11 amino acids. Germline CDR1 and CDR2: SQVTM and ANQGSEA. CDR3 sequence (DNA): TGCAGCACGAACCTTATCAATGAGCAGTTCTTC. Its translation: CSTNLINEQFF.

The chain is built from TRBV6-2 or TRBV6-3 and TRBJ2-7, with D perhaps matching TRBD1 or TRBD2 (5 bases each). Germline V gives CDR1 MNHEY, CDR2 SVGEGT. This CDR3 has 15 amino acids. Trimming stripped 2 bases from V and 2 bases from J, with 13 bases between. The CDR3: CASSYRGRSAYEQYF. CDR3 bases: TGTGCCAGCAGTTACCGGGGACGTTCTGCCTACGAGCAGTACTTC.

The gene calls are TRBV20-1 and TRBJ1-6, with TRBD1 identical over 10 bases. Germline CDR1 DFQATT, CDR2 SNEGSKA (reference sequence). This CDR3 has 13 residues. Unmatched junction bases numbered 6, after V lost 6 bases and J lost 10 bases. Written as DNA, the CDR3 is TGCAGTGCGACTGGACAGGGGGAATCACCCCTCCACTTT. Its protein product is CSATGQGESPLHF.

The chain carries TRBV7-3 and TRBJ2-7, with 9 bases identical to TRBD2. The tail of the sequence fits TRBJ2-5 better, so the J call may be wrong. The CDR3 has 14 residues. CDR1 SGHTA and CDR2 FQGTGA come from the germline V gene. The DNA of the CDR3 is TGTGCCAGCAGCCGGGGACTAGCTGACGAGACCCAGTACTTC. Its protein product is CASSRGLADETQYF.

As regards this clonotype: Sequence at one end of the junction differs from germline and may be a read error. This chain connects TRBV29-1 to TRBJ2-5; TRBD2 matches 13 bases. The CDR3 totals 15 residues. Germline V gene data show CDR1 as SQVTM and CDR2 as ANQGSEA. CDR3 nucleotides: TGCAGCGTTCGGACTAGCGGGGGAGAGAAAGAGGCCCAGTACTTC. Translated, it gives CSVRTSGGEKEAQYF.

This clonotype has only a few counts. The CDR3 nucleotides read TGCAGCGTTGGTCAGGGGATGGAGCAGTTCTTC. This sequence encodes CSVGQGMEQFF. The V and J genes are TRBV29-1 and TRBJ2-1; TRBD1 might be the D (6 bases). The CDR3 extends over 11 amino acids. Trimming took 4 bases from V and 10 from J, leaving 11 bases between them. Germline-derived CDR1 and CDR2 are SQVTM and ANQGSEA.

This chain uses TRBV7-2 with TRBJ2-5; 7 positions match TRBD1. The V segment lost 3 bases and the J segment 1 base; nucleotides outside the gene matches: 8. CDR1 is SGHTA and CDR2 is FQGNSA in the germline V gene. The CDR3 contains 16 residues. CDR3 in amino acids: CASSFNDRASQETQYF. In nucleotides, the CDR3 is TGTGCCAGCAGCTTCAACGACAGGGCCTCCCAAGAGACCCAGTACTTC.

J is TRBJ2-7 and V is TRBV20-1, with a tentative D call TRBD2 (5 bases). CDR3 length: 15 residues. The germline CDR1 and CDR2 sequences are DFQATT and SNEGSKA (reference sequence). Trimming took 1 base from V and 4 from J, leaving 17 bases between them. CDR3 nucleotides: TGCAGTGCTAGAGTTGGGAATGGAGGTTCGTACGAGCAGTACTTC. Residues: CSARVGNGGSYEQYF.

As concerns this clonotype: A much larger clone lies one base from this, so it may be a read error. This chain uses TRBV4-3 with TRBJ1-2; D might be TRBD1 (5 bases). Germline CDR1 LGHNA, CDR2 YSLEER. The V and J ends lost 4 bases and 6 bases respectively, with 15 bases between them. The CDR3 has 14 amino acids. The CDR3 protein is CASSRGTESHGYTF. CDR3 sequence (DNA): TGCGCCAGCAGCCGTGGGACCGAAAGCCATGGCTACACCTTC.

V and J are TRBV5-6 and TRBJ1-5; D is ambiguous. With 0 bases removed from V and 5 bases from J, the gap between germline ends came to 9 bases. This CDR3 comprises 14 residues. Germline V CDR1 and CDR2: SGHDT, YYEEEE. The CDR3 protein is CASSLADSYQPQHF. The DNA of the CDR3 is TGTGCCAGCAGCTTGGCCGATTCATATCAGCCCCAGCATTTT.

In this sample, this clonotype turned up once. The chain's CDR3 is CASSERRGWETQYF. The DNA of the CDR3 is TGTGCCAGCAGTGAACGGCGGGGTTGGGAGACCCAGTACTTC. The V call is TRBV6-1, the J call TRBJ2-5, with a tentative D call TRBD2 (6 bases). CDR3 length: 14 amino acids. Between the trimmed V and J ends, which lost 2 bases and 5 bases, there was a span of 12 bases. CDR1 is MNHNS and CDR2 is SASEGT in the germline V gene.

The rearrangement links TRBV2 to TRBJ2-1; the D is unclear. This CDR3 has 11 amino acids. V lost 6 bases and J lost 7, with 7 bases in between. CDR1 SNHLY and CDR2 FYNNEI come from the germline V gene. As DNA, the CDR3 is TGTGCCAGCAGGACTCAGAATGAGCAGTTCTTC. Translated: CASRTQNEQFF. The full variable domain, with the rest looked up from reference TRBV2 and TRBJ2-1, is EPEVTQTPSHQVTQMGQEVILRCVPISNHLYFYWYRQILGQKVEFLVSFYNNEISEKSEIFDDQFSVERPDGSNFTLKIRSTKLEDSAMYFCASRTQNEQFFGPGTRLTVL.

This chain connects TRBV29-1 to TRBJ2-7; unclear D gene. The CDR3 totals 13 residues. V lost 5 bases, J lost 2 bases, and 13 bases lay in between. CDR1 is SQVTM, CDR2 ANQGSEA, per germline. The CDR3 spells CSVLTQPTYEQYF. CDR3 nucleotide sequence: TGCAGCGTTTTGACGCAGCCGACCTACGAGCAGTACTTC.

This clonotype has a handful of counts. This CDR3 is CASSLLIGLAGSNEQFF. The CDR3, as DNA: TGTGCCAGCAGTTTGCTGATCGGGCTAGCGGGATCCAATGAGCAGTTCTTC. V gene TRBV27 combines with J gene TRBJ2-1, with TRBD2 matching over 9 bases. The germline V gene has CDR1 MNHEY and CDR2 SMNVEV (reference sequence). V dropped 3 bases and J dropped 6; count of bases not matched to a gene: 12. The CDR3 length is 17 residues.

The rearrangement links TRBV4-2 to TRBJ2-1; D is uncertain. The V gene lost 3 bases and the J gene lost 8 bases, with 11 bases spanning the gap. This CDR3 contains 13 residues. CDR1 and CDR2 (germline): LGHNA, YNFKEQ. CDR3 in amino acids: CASSQPPVDEQFF. CDR3 DNA: TGTGCCAGCAGCCAGCCACCGGTGGATGAGCAGTTCTTC.

J is TRBJ2-5 and V is TRBV29-1; TRBD1 or TRBD2 may be the D gene (7 bases each). The length of the CDR3 is 15 residues. The germline CDR1 and CDR2 sequences are SQVTM and ANQGSEA. Trimming took 1 base from V and 4 from J, leaving 16 bases between them. For the CDR3, the DNA is TGCAGCGTTGAAGGGGGAGGGGGCGGACTAGAGACCCAGTACTTC. Translation gives CSVEGGGGGLETQYF.

J is TRBJ2-7 and V is TRBV10-3, with D possibly called TRBD1 or TRBD2 (5 bases each). The CDR3 covers 12 residues. V was clipped by 10 bases and J by 1 base, with 11 bases between them. Per the germline V gene, CDR1 is ENHRY and CDR2 is SYGVKD. The CDR3 coding sequence is TGTGCCACCGGGGACCCTTCCTACGAGCAGTACTTC. This gives the protein CATGDPSYEQYF.

CDR3 nucleotide sequence: TGTGCCAGCAGTTTATTCACGGACACCCGATTGACAGATACGCAGTATTTT. Amino acid sequence: CASSLFTDTRLTDTQYF. The rearrangement links TRBV28 to TRBJ2-3; maybe TRBD1 (5 bases). V was shortened by 1 base and J by 3 bases, with 17 bases between the two germline ends. This CDR3 spans 17 amino acids. Germline lookup yields CDR1 MDHEN and CDR2 SYDVKM.